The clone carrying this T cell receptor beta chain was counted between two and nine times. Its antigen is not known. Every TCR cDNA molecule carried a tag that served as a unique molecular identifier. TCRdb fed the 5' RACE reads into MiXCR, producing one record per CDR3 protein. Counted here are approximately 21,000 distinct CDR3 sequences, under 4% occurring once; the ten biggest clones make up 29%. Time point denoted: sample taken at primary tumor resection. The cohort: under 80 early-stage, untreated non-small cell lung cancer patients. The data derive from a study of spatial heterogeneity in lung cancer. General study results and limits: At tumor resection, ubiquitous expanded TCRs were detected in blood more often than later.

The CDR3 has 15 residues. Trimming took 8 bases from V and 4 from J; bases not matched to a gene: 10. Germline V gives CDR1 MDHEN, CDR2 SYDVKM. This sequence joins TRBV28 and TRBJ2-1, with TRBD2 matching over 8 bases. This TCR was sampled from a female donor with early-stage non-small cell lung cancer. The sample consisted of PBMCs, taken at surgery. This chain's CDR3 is CASHSSGTSYNEQFF. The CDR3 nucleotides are TGTGCCAGCCATTCTTCCGGGACTAGTTACAATGAGCAGTTCTTC.